This T cell receptor beta chain was profiled in a study of T cell repertoires in cytomegalovirus infection. TCRdb passed the reads through MiXCR, listing each CDR3 protein once. This table holds 150,000 or so distinct CDR3 sequences, about 6% found once. This clonotype was found many times. This CDR3 region has 15 residues. CDR1 SGHTA and CDR2 FQGNSA come from the germline V gene. Trimming took off 6 bases at V and 3 bases at J, with 17 bases between the two ends. The rearrangement uses TRBV7-2 and TRBJ2-5; maybe TRBD2 (6 bases). What was sequenced was PBMCs. The source of this sequence is a human donor in good health (CMV status not recorded). Some clones in this sample may be carry-over from other donors' samples. This CDR3 reads CASSSQGSGKETQYF. In DNA, the CDR3 is TGTGCCAGCAGTTCCCAGGGTAGCGGCAAAGAGACCCAGTACTTC.